The 23 T cell receptor beta chains below come from one sample, sequenced in a study of blood T cell repertoires in COVID-19. The repertoire was sequenced with immunoSEQ multiplex PCR; TCRdb's copy has only in-frame clones and lacks some. Counted here are about 78,000 clones, approximately 90% occurring once; the ten biggest clones make up over 4%. Input material: peripheral blood. The receptor source for this set is a woman at least 80 years old with active or convalescent COVID-19.

The chain carries TRBV5-1 and TRBJ2-3; possibly TRBD1 for D (5 bases). Germline loops: CDR1 SGHRS, CDR2 YFSETQ. This CDR3 region has 13 residues. Deletions cut 6 bases from V and 3 bases from J, with 11 bases between. The CDR3 nucleotides are TGCGCCAGCACTCTTCAGGGAACAGATACGCAGTATTTT. This sequence encodes CASTLQGTDTQYF.

V usage is TRBV2 and J usage is TRBJ2-7; TRBD1 matches at 7 bases. Germline V lookup: CDR1 SNHLY, CDR2 FYNNEI. J lost 7 bases, V lost 7 bases, and 4 bases had no gene match. There are 11 residues in the CDR3. CDR3 sequence reads: CASTQGREQYF. CDR3 bases: TGTGCCAGCACACAGGGGCGGGAGCAGTACTTC.

This clone was observed a single time. The chain has TRBV28 and TRBJ1-1; no reliable D call. The CDR3 sequence is 14 residues long. Germline loops: CDR1 MDHEN, CDR2 SYDVKM. V was clipped by 3 bases and J by 1 base, with 9 bases between them. CDR3 nucleotide sequence: TGTGCCAGCAGTTTGGTCCGCGGGAACACTGAAGCTTTCTTT. Protein sequence: CASSLVRGNTEAFF.

The CDR3 loop reads CATSDLRLSGADTQYF. CDR3 nucleotide sequence: TGTGCCACCAGTGATTTGCGACTATCAGGTGCAGATACGCAGTATTTT. The chain uses TRBV24-1 and TRBJ2-3; TRBD2 might be the D (5 bases). CDR3 size: 16 residues. Trimming left V 0 bases short and J 4 bases short, with 13 bases between. The germline V gene has CDR1 KGHDR and CDR2 SFDVKD.

A note on this clone: The same CDR3 is also encoded by other DNA sequences in this sample. The chain couples TRBV19 to TRBJ2-1; 7 nucleotides match TRBD2. The CDR3 has 17 residues. CDR1 and CDR2 from the germline V gene are LNHDA and SQIVND (reference sequence). V shed 11 bases and J 9 bases; nucleotides not matched to a gene: 25. CDR3 DNA sequence: TGTGCCCGTCGTACCGGGGCGGGGAGGACTGGGAGGGGTGAGCAGTTCTTC. Amino acid sequence: CARRTGAGRTGRGEQFF.

The rearrangement links TRBV28 to TRBJ2-6; D gene uncertain. The CDR3 totals 15 residues. From germline, CDR1 is MDHEN and CDR2 SYDVKM. V lost 2 bases, J lost 0 bases, and 5 bases lay in between. As DNA, the CDR3 is TGTGCCAGCAGTTTACGGTTCTCTGGGGCCAACGTCCTGACTTTC. Its protein product is CASSLRFSGANVLTF.

The chain couples TRBV7-8 to TRBJ1-2; maybe TRBD1 (6 bases). Germline CDR1 and CDR2: SGHVS and FQNEAQ. V lost 5 bases and J 2 bases, leaving 9 bases between the germline ends. This CDR3 spans 13 amino acids. CDR3 sequence reads: CASSRTVNYGYTF. The CDR3, as DNA: TGTGCCAGCAGCCGGACAGTAAACTATGGCTACACCTTC. Combining the CDR3 with reference TRBV7-8 and TRBJ1-2 gives the whole variable domain GAGVSQSPRYKVAKRGQDVALRCDPISGHVSLFWYQQALGQGPEFLTYFQNEAQLDKSGLPSDRFFAERPEGSVSTLKIQRTQQEDSAVYLCASSRTVNYGYTFGSGTRLTVV.

The chain is built from TRBV5-1 and TRBJ2-3; perhaps TRBD2 as D (5 bases). V dropped 6 bases and J dropped 4 bases, with 21 bases sitting between them. Germline lookup yields CDR1 SGHRS and CDR2 YFSETQ. The CDR3 has 16 residues. CDR3 region: CASTLPGEGGPDTQYF. In nucleotides, the CDR3 is TGCGCCAGCACGCTTCCGGGTGAGGGTGGCCCAGATACGCAGTATTTT.

This chain connects TRBV28 to TRBJ2-3, with TRBD1 matching 7 bases. Germline CDR1 is MDHEN and CDR2 is SYDVKM. There are 15 residues in the CDR3. V shed 10 bases, J shed 1 base, and the junction held 11 bases outside the gene matches. The CDR3 DNA follows: TGTGCCACCCGAAGGGGAAGGGGGCGCACAGATACGCAGTATTTT. This encodes CATRRGRGRTDTQYF.

The J gene is TRBJ1-1, the V gene TRBV11-1, with 8 positions matching TRBD1. The germline V gene encodes CDR1 SGHAT and CDR2 FQDESV (reference sequence). The CDR3 length is 14 residues. V was pared by 6 bases and J by 2 bases, with 5 bases of the junction left unmatched. The CDR3 protein is CASRTTGANTEAFF. CDR3 DNA sequence: TGTGCCAGCAGGACGACAGGGGCTAACACTGAAGCTTTCTTT.

V and J are TRBV9 and TRBJ1-6, with 10 positions matching TRBD1. V shed 1 base, J shed 7 bases, and the junction held 2 bases outside the gene matches. The CDR3 consists of 15 residues. Germline assignment: CDR1 SGDLS and CDR2 YYNGEE. The CDR3 DNA sequence: TGTGCCAGCAGCGTATCGGACAGGGGGAATTCACCCCTCCACTTT. It specifies CASSVSDRGNSPLHF.

This clone was seen a few times. This sequence joins TRBV27 and TRBJ1-5, with no clear D. V was trimmed by 3 bases and J by 6 bases, leaving 15 bases between them. From germline, CDR1 is MNHEY and CDR2 SMNVEV (reference sequence). The CDR3 totals 15 residues. The CDR3 spells CASSFAAGQSQPQHF. The CDR3, as DNA: TGTGCCAGCAGTTTCGCGGCGGGCCAGAGTCAGCCCCAGCATTTT.

CDR3 nucleotide sequence: TGTGCCAGCAGTTGGGGCCCTGATACGCAGTATTTT. This codes for CASSWGPDTQYF. The V call is TRBV5-5, the J call TRBJ2-3, with D possibly TRBD1 on 5 matching bases. CDR3 length: 12 residues. The germline gives CDR1 SGHKS, CDR2 YYEKEE (reference sequence). V lost 5 bases, J lost 6 bases, and 10 bases lay in between.

The rearrangement uses TRBV30 and TRBJ1-5; D might be TRBD1 (6 bases). The V and J ends lost 3 bases and 3 bases respectively, with 9 bases between them. Germline V gives CDR1 GTSNPN, CDR2 SVGIG (reference sequence). The CDR3 extends over 13 amino acids. The CDR3 region is CAWRGQFNQPQHF. Here the CDR3 DNA reads TGTGCCTGGAGAGGACAGTTCAATCAGCCCCAGCATTTT. Combining the CDR3 with reference TRBV30 and TRBJ1-5 gives the whole variable domain SQTIHQWPATLVQPVGSPLSLECTVEGTSNPNLYWYRQAAGRGLQLLFYSVGIGQISSEVPQNLSASRPQDRQFILSSKKLLLSDSGFYLCAWRGQFNQPQHFGDGTRLSIL.

This clone showed up just once. The chain has TRBV29-1 and TRBJ1-1; TRBD1 is a possible D gene (5 bases). Trimming took 3 bases from V and 10 from J, leaving 24 bases between them. This CDR3 region has 15 residues. Germline V gene lookup returns CDR1 SQVTM and CDR2 ANQGSEA. The DNA for the CDR3 is TGCAGCGTTGAGGCCGACAGCAGTCCTTATAGTCGAGCTTTCTTT. Encoded protein: CSVEADSSPYSRAFF.

This clone has a single count. The chain uses TRBV5-4 and TRBJ1-2, with 7 bases identical to TRBD1. The germline CDR1 and CDR2 sequences are SGHNT and YYREEE (reference sequence). With 2 bases clipped from V and 8 bases from J, the junction kept 6 bases outside the gene matches. The CDR3 extends over 13 amino acids. For the CDR3, the DNA is TGTGCCAGCAGCTTAGGGGGCGTGGGGGGCTACACCTTC. Translation: CASSLGGVGGYTF.

The gene calls are TRBV24-1 and TRBJ2-3, with 8 bases fitting TRBD2. Germline V gene sequence: CDR1 KGHDR, CDR2 SFDVKD. After removal of 3 bases from V and 3 bases from J, the junction contained 10 bases not matched to a gene. The CDR3 spans 17 residues. The chain's CDR3 is CATSDLASGRGTDTQYF. The CDR3 bases are TGTGCCACCAGTGATCTGGCAAGCGGGAGAGGTACAGATACGCAGTATTTT.

The chain carries TRBV29-1 and TRBJ1-5, with 9 nucleotides matching TRBD1. Germline CDR1 reads SQVTM; CDR2 reads ANQGSEA. The CDR3 is made up of 14 amino acids. Germline trimming cut 7 bases from V and 2 bases from J; bases unmatched to any gene: 6. The CDR3: CSAQTGGGNQPQHF. CDR3 nucleotides: TGCAGCGCGCAGACAGGGGGAGGCAATCAGCCCCAGCATTTT.

This clone was seen at least ten times. V is TRBV3-1 (or the pseudogene TRBV3-2) and J is TRBJ2-6; D is perhaps TRBD2 (6 bases). The CDR3 spans 15 residues. V was trimmed by 3 bases and J by 2 bases, leaving 8 bases between them. Germline loops: CDR1 LGHDT, CDR2 YNNKEL (reference sequence). The CDR3 loop is CASSQRGAGANVLTF. The CDR3 nucleotides read TGTGCCAGCAGCCAGCGGGGCGCTGGGGCCAACGTCCTGACTTTC.

This chain joins TRBV6-2 or TRBV6-3 and TRBJ2-7; TRBD2 aligns across 10 bases. Trimming at V came to 2 bases and at J to 2 bases, leaving 3 bases not matched to a gene. This CDR3 spans 15 amino acids. Germline values: CDR1 MNHEY, CDR2 SVGEGT. CDR3 sequence (DNA): TGTGCCAGCAGTTACCGACTAGCGGGCCCCTACGAGCAGTACTTC. It is translated as CASSYRLAGPYEQYF.

As DNA, the CDR3 is TGCGCCAGCAGCCAAGCGACAGCCCGGAGTCTTGGCTACACCTTC. Translating gives CASSQATARSLGYTF. The chain couples TRBV4-1 to TRBJ1-2; possibly TRBD1 for D (5 bases). The CDR3 runs to 15 residues. Germline V lookup: CDR1 MGHRA, CDR2 YSYEKL. Between the trimmed V and J ends, which lost 1 base and 7 bases, there was a span of 16 bases.

V is TRBV27 and J is TRBJ1-4, with D unclear. V dropped 3 bases and J dropped 8 bases, with 16 bases sitting between them. This CDR3 is 15 amino acids long. CDR1 and CDR2 from the germline V gene are MNHEY and SMNVEV (reference sequence). CDR3 DNA: TGTGCCAGCAGTTTCAGCCGGAGGGTAGGGGAAAAACTGTTTTTT. Its translation is CASSFSRRVGEKLFF.

In this sample, this clone turned up a few times. The chain carries TRBV5-1 and TRBJ2-7; tentatively, D is TRBD2 (5 bases). The length of the CDR3 is 15 residues. V was shortened by 2 bases and J by 7 bases, with 19 bases between the two germline ends. Germline values: CDR1 SGHRS, CDR2 YFSETQ. CDR3 DNA sequence: TGCGCCAGCAGCTTACCACAAACGGACCGAGGGGAGCAGTACTTC. It translates to CASSLPQTDRGEQYF.